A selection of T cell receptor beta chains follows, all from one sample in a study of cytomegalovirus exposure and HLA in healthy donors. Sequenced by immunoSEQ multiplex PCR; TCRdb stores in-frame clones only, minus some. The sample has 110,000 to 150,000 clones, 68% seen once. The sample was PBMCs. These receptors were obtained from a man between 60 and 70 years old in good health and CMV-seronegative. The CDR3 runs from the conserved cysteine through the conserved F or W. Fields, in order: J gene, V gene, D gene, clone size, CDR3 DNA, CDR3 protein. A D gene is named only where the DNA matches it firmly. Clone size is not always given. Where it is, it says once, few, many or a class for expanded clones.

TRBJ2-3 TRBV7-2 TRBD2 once TGTGCCAGCAGCTTGTCTAGCGGCCGCGGGGATACGCAGTATTTT CASSLSSGRGDTQYF
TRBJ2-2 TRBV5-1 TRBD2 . TGCGCCAGCAGCTTGGCCGGGGGGGACACCGGGGAGCTGTTTTTT CASSLAGGDTGELFF
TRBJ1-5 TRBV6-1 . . TGTGCCAGCGCCAGGGATAATCAGCCCCAGCATTTT CASARDNQPQHF
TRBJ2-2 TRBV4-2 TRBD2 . TGTGCCAGCAGCCAAGAACCTAGCGGGTTTGACACCGGGGAGCTGTTTTTT CASSQEPSGFDTGELFF
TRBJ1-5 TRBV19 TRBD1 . TGTGCCAGTAGTAGGACAGGGGCCAATCAGCCCCAGCATTTT CASSRTGANQPQHF
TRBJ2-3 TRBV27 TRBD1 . TGTGCCAGCAGTTCTCCGACAGGGTCGTCAGATACGCAGTATTTT CASSSPTGSSDTQYF
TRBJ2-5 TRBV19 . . TGTGCCAGTAACGACCAGGGTATAGGAGAGACCCAGTACTTC CASNDQGIGETQYF
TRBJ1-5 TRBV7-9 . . TGTGCCAGCAGCTCCTCGGAGGCCGATGGAAGTCAGCCCCAGCATTTT CASSSSEADGSQPQHF
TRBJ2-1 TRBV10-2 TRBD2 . TGCGCCAGCAGTGTGTTTTTTTTGGCTGGCGGGAGGTATGAGCAGTTCTTC CASSVFFLAGGRYEQFF
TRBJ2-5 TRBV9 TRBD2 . TGTGCCAGCAGCGTGAGGGGACTAGCGGTTCAAGAGACCCAGTACTTC CASSVRGLAVQETQYF
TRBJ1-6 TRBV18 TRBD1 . TGTGCCAGCTCAGCAGGGACAGGACCGAGAAGCTCCTATAATTCACCCCTCCACTTT CASSAGTGPRSSYNSPLHF
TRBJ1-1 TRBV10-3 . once TGTGCCATCAGGGGGACTGTGAACACTGAAGCTTTCTTT CAIRGTVNTEAFF
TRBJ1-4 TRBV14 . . TGTGCCAGCAGCCAAGAGAGCCGGGAAAAACTGTTTTTT CASSQESREKLFF
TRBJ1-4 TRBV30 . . TGTGCCTGGAGCAGGACTCGGAGGATCGAAAAACTGTTTTTT CAWSRTRRIEKLFF
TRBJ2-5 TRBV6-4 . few TGTGCCAGCAGTGACTCGAGTTGGACAACAGAGACCCAGTACTTC CASSDSSWTTETQYF
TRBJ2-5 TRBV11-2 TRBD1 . TGTGCCAGCAGCCGTCCCACAGGGGTCCAAGAGACCCAGTACTTC CASSRPTGVQETQYF
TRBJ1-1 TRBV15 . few TGTGCCACCAGCAGAGATTCCCGGTTTAGCACTGAAGCTTTCTTT CATSRDSRFSTEAFF
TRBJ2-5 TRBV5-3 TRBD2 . TGTGCCAGAAGGCTAACGACTAGCGGGAGGATTTGGGAGACCCAGTACTTC CARRLTTSGRIWETQYF
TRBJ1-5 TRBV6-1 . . TGTGCCAGCATTCTGACAGTCGATCAGCCCCAGCATTTT CASILTVDQPQHF
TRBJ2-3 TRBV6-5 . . TGTGCCAGCAGTTCGGCCCGACGGGACACAGATACGCAGTATTTT CASSSARRDTDTQYF
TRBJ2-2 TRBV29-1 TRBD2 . TGCAGCGTCGCTGACCTAGCGGGCGGGGAGCTGTTTTTT CSVADLAGGELFF